The T cell receptor (beta chain) under discussion was sequenced for a study of CD8 T cells in Susac syndrome. Study overall: When their blood was taken, the Susac syndrome patients had either not yet had any therapy, were taking corticosteroids, or were taking intravenous immunoglobulin alone.

Negative isolation was used for CD8+ and CD4+ T cells and FACS enrichment for TEMRA cells. Random hexamers were used to reverse transcribe the RNA input (about 0.5 to 1 ug). TCRdb redid the calling of the immunoSEQ multiplex PCR reads with MiXCR, one entry per CDR3 protein. The sample lists about 110,000 distinct CDR3 sequences; roughly 95% were seen once. Germline V gives CDR1 LGHNA, CDR2 YSLEER. CDR3 length equals 15 residues. Trimming took 2 bases from V and 5 from J; bases not matched to a gene: 3. Remarks on this clonotype: What it recognizes is unknown.

The study's findings and limits: The study identified sixteen and five Susac-specific public clones in total CD8+ and CD8+ TEMRA repertoires.

This chain uses TRBV4-3 with TRBJ2-5; 12 bases agree with TRBD2. This sequence originates from a human donor with Susac syndrome. Sequenced material: CD8+ T cells from PBMCs. CDR3 amino acids: CASSQRLAGGETQYF. The DNA for the CDR3 is TGCGCCAGCAGCCAACGGCTAGCGGGGGGGGAGACCCAGTACTTC.